This entry concerns a single T cell receptor (beta chain). This clone's antigen is unknown. Base qualities are not recorded, but no much larger clone differs from it by a single base. Each collaborating institution followed its own protocols to collect whole blood in K2EDTA tubes. For TCRbeta analysis, collaborators shipped samples in one of three forms: frozen whole blood, isolated PBMCs, or DNA extracted from either of those sample types. V is pared back by 7 bases and J by 4 bases, with 11 bases lying between the germline termini. The CDR3 starts with the cysteine, ends with the phenylalanine, and has 12 residues. Only the CDR3 DNA stays, 36 bases, in frame from base 1. The germline V gene (reference sequence) provides CDR1 GTSNPN and CDR2 SVGIG. These data come from a study of blood T cell repertoires in COVID-19 (dated by TCRdb to about 2020). With regard to the full study: Samples from collaborators originated in the United States, Italy and Spain and spanned both the acute and convalescent phases of COVID-19. The prospective study material was composed of cDNA or gDNA derived from T cells, B-cell-depleted T cells, or PBMCs. The dataset comprised deeply sampled blood TCRbeta repertoires from subjects exposed to, actively infected with, or recovered from COVID-19. The repertoires were made available in a free public database intended to serve as a resource for research on the immune response to SARS-CoV-2. The samples were drawn from the first 160 participants of the ongoing ImmuneRACE study and from 1,200 or so subjects provided by 6 global collaborators. A de-identified subject ID, COVID-19 status, age in years and sex were almost always included in the sample metadata. Where available, HLA class I and class II types were obtained from metadata supplied by the sample provider rather than from assay-based typing.

TCRbeta CDR3 regions were amplified from genomic DNA by means of the immunoSEQ Assay, a bias-controlled multiplex PCR. As for the original processing: Within the assay, amplification of reference gene primers was used to estimate how many nucleated cells each sample contained. To quantify the absolute abundance of each unique TCRbeta CDR3 rearrangement, sequence reads were collapsed and filtered. Productive Simpson clonality was computed per sample as the square root of Simpson's diversity index over productive rearrangements. In its TCRdb copy, this immuneACCESS table keeps in-frame sequences only and misses some clones. Where compared with another copy, unresolved V genes explain less than half of these, and the others have no known cause. V, J and clone size are those of that table, while D and trimming were read from the DNA. Recorded for this sample are more than 95,000 clones; 60% to 85% of them occurred a single time. The top ten clonotypes cover around 5.9% of the sample.

Points the paper makes about the study in general: The quantity of clinical and demographic metadata differed by source and by participant and was supplied without curation.

Recombination joined TRBV30 with TRBJ1-3; too little of a D gene remains to name it. This clonotype was sampled from a man in his sixties or seventies with acute or convalescent COVID-19. The sample consisted of peripheral blood. CDR3 protein: CALGTIGNTIYF. The base sequence is TGTGCCTTGGGAACTATCGGAAACACCATATATTTT. The entire variable domain, with the stretches around the CDR3 drawn from the reference TRBV30 and TRBJ1-3 proteins, is SQTIHQWPATLVQPVGSPLSLECTVEGTSNPNLYWYRQAAGRGLQLLFYSVGIGQISSEVPQNLSASRPQDRQFILSSKKLLLSDSGFYLCALGTIGNTIYFGEGSWLTVV.